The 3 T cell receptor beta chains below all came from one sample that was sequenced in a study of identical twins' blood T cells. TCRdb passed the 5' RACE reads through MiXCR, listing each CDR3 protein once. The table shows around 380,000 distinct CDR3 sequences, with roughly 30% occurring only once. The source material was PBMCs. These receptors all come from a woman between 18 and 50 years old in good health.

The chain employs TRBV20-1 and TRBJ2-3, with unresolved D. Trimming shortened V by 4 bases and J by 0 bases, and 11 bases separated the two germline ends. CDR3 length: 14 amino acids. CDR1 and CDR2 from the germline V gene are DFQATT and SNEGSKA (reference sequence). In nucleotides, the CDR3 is TGCAGTGCTATTCAGTTGTTTAGCACAGATACGCAGTATTTT. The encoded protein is CSAIQLFSTDTQYF.

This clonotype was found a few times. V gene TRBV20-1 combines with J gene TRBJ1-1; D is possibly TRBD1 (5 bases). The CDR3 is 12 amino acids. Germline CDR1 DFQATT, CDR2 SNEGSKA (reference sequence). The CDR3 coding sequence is TGCAGGGCGGGCCGGGGCCTTGTCGAAGCTTTCTTT. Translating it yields CRAGRGLVEAFF.

The CDR3 sequence: CASSGPGFREQYF. CDR3 nucleotides: TGTGCCAGTTCGGGACCGGGATTCCGCGAGCAGTACTTC. The V call is TRBV19, the J call TRBJ2-7; possibly TRBD1 or TRBD2 for D (5 bases each). Germline-derived CDR1 and CDR2 are LNHDA and SQIVND (reference sequence). V lost 8 bases and J 6 bases, leaving 17 bases between the germline ends. The CDR3 runs 13 residues.